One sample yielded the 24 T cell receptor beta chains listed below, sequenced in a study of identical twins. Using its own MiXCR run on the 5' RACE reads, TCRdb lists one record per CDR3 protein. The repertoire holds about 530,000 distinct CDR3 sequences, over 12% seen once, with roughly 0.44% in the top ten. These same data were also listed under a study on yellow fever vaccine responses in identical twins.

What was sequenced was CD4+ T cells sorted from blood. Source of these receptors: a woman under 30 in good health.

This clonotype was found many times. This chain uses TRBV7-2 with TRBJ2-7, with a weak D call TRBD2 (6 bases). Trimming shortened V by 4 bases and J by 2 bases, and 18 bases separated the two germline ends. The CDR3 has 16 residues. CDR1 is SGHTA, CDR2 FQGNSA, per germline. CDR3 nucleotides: TGTGCCAGCAGCTCGCGTAAGACTAGGGCAACCTACGAGCAGTACTTC. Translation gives CASSSRKTRATYEQYF.

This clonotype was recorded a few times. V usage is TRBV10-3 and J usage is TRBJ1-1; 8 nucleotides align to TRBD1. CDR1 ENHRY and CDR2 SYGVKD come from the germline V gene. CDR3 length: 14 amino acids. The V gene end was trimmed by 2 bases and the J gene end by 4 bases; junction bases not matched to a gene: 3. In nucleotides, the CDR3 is TGTGCCATCAGTGAGCAGGGGGCAATCACTGAAGCTTTCTTT. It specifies CAISEQGAITEAFF.

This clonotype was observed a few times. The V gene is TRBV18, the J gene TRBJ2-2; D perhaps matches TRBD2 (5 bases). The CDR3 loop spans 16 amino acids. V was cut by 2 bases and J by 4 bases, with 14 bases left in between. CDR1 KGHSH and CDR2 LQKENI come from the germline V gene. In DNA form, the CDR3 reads TGTGCCAGCTCACCAAGATCTAGCTTATCCACCGGGGAGCTGTTTTTT. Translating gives CASSPRSSLSTGELFF.

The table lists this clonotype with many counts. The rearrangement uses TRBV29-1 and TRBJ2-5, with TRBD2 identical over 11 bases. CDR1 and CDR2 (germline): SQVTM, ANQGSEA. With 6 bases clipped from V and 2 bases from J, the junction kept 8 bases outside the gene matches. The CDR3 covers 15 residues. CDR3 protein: CSVHGLAGRQETQYF. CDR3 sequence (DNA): TGCAGCGTCCACGGACTAGCGGGCAGACAAGAGACCCAGTACTTC.

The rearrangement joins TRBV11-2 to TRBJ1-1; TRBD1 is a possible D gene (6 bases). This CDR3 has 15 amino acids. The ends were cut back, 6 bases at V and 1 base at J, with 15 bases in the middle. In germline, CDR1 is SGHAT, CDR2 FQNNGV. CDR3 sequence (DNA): TGTGCCAGCAGACCCGCCGGGGGCAAGAACACTGAAGCTTTCTTT. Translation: CASRPAGGKNTEAFF.

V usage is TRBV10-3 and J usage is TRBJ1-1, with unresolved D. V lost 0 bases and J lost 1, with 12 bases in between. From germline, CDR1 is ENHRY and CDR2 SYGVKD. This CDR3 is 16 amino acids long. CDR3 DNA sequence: TGTGCCATCAGTGAGTCGAGTGGACGGTCGAACACTGAAGCTTTCTTT. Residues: CAISESSGRSNTEAFF.

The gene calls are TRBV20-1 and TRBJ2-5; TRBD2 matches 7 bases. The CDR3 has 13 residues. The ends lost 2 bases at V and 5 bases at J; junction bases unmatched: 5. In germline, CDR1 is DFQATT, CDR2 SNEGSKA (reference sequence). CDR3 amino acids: CSARSGGVETQYF. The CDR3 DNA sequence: TGCAGTGCTAGAAGTGGGGGGGTCGAGACCCAGTACTTC.

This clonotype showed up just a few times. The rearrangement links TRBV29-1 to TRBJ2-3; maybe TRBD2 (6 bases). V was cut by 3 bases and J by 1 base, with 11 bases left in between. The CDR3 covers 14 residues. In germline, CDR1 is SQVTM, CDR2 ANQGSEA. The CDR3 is CSVDRLAGTDTQYF. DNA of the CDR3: TGCAGCGTTGACCGGTTAGCGGGCACAGATACGCAGTATTTT.

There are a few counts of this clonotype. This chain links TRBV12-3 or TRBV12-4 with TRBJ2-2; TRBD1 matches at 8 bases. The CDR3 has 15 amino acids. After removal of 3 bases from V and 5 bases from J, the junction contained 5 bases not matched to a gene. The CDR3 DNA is TGTGCCAGCAGTTTGAGGCAGGGGGCGACCGGGGAGCTGTTTTTT. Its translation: CASSLRQGATGELFF.

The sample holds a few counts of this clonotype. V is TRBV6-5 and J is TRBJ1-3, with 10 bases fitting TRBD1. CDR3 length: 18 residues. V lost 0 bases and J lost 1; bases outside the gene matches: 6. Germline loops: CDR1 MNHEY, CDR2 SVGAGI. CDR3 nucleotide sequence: TGTGCCAGCAGTTACTCGTTGGGACAGGGGATTTCTGGAAACACCATATATTTT. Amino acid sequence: CASSYSLGQGISGNTIYF.

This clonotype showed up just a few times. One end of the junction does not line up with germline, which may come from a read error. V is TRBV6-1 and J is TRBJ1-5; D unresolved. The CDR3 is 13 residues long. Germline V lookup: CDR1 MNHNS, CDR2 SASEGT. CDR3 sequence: CASSQAGSQPQHF. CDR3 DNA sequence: TGTGCCAGCAGTCAAGCGGGAAGTCAGCCCCAGCATTTT.

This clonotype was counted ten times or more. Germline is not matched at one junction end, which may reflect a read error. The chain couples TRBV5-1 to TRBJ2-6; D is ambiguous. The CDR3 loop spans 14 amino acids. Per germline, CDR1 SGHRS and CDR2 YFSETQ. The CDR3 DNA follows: TGTGCCAGCAGTCTAGGATCCGGGGCCAACGTCCTGACTTTC. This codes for CASSLGSGANVLTF.

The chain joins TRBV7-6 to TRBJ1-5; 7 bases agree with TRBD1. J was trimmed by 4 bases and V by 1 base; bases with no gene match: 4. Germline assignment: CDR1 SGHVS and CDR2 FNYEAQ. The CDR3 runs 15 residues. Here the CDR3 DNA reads TGTGCCAGCAGCTTAGACGGACAGGCAAATCAGCCCCAGCATTTT. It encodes CASSLDGQANQPQHF.

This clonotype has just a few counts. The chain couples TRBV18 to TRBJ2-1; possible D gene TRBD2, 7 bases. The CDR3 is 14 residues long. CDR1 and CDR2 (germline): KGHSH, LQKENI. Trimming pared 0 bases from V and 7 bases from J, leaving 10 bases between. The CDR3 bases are TGTGCCAGCTCACCACCAAGGGGGGGGAATGAGCAGTTCTTC. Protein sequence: CASSPPRGGNEQFF.

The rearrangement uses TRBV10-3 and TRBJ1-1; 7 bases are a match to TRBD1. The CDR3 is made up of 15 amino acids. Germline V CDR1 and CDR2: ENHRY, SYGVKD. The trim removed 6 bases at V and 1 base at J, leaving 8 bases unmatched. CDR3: CAIRVEGQTNTEAFF. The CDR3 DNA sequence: TGTGCCATCAGGGTGGAGGGACAGACGAACACTGAAGCTTTCTTT.

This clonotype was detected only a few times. CDR3: CSARKGPGELFF. The CDR3 DNA reads TGCAGTGCTAGGAAGGGTCCCGGGGAGCTGTTTTTT. The V call is TRBV20-1, the J call TRBJ2-2; D uncertain. CDR3 length: 12 amino acids. Trimming left V 3 bases short and J 6 bases short, with 8 bases between. Germline V gives CDR1 DFQATT, CDR2 SNEGSKA (reference sequence).

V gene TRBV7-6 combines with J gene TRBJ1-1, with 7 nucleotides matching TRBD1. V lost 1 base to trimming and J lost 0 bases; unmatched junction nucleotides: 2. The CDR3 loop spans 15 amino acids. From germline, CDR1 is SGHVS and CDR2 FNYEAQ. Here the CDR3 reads CASSLGGQMNTEAFF. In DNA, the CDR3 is TGTGCCAGCAGCTTAGGGGGACAGATGAACACTGAAGCTTTCTTT.

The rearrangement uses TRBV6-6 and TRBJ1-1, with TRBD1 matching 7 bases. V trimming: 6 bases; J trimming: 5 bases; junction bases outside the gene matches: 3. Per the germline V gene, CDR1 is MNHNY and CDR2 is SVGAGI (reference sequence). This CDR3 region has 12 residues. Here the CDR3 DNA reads TGTGCCAGCAGACACAGGGGTACTGAAGCTTTCTTT. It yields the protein CASRHRGTEAFF.

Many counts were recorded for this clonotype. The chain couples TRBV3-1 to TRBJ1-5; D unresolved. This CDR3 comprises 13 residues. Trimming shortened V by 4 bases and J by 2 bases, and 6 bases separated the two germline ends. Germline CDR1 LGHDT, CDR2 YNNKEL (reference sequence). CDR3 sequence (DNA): TGTGCCAGCAGCCCAGTCGGCAATCAGCCCCAGCATTTT. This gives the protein CASSPVGNQPQHF. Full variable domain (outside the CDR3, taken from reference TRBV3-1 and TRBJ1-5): DTAVSQTPKYLVTQMGNDKSIKCEQNLGHDTMYWYKQDSKKFLKIMFSYNNKELIINETVPNRFSPKSPDKAHLNLHINSLELGDSAVYFCASSPVGNQPQHFGDGTRLSIL.

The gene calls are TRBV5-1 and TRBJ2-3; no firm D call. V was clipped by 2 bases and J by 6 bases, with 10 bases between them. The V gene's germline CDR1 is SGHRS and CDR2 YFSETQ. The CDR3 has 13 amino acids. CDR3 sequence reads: CASSFQTPDTQYF. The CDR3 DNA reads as TGCGCCAGCAGCTTCCAGACTCCGGATACGCAGTATTTT.

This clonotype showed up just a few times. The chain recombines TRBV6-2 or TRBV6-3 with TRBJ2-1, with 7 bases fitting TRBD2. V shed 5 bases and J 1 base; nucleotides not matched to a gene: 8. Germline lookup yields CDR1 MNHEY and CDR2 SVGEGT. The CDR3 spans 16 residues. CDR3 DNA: TGTGCCAGCAGTCGACCCCTAGCGGTTTCCTACAATGAGCAGTTCTTC. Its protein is CASSRPLAVSYNEQFF.

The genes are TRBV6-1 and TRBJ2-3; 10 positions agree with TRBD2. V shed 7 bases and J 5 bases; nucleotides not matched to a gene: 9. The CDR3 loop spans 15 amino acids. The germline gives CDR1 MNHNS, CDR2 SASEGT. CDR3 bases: TGTGCCAGCACCCAAGTAGCGGGAGGAATAGATACGCAGTATTTT. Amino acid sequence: CASTQVAGGIDTQYF.

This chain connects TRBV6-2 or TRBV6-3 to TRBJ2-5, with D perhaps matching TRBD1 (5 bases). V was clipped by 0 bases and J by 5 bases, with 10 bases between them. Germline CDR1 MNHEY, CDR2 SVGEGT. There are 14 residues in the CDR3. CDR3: CASSYSWGEETQYF. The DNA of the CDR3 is TGTGCCAGCAGTTACTCGTGGGGCGAGGAGACCCAGTACTTC.

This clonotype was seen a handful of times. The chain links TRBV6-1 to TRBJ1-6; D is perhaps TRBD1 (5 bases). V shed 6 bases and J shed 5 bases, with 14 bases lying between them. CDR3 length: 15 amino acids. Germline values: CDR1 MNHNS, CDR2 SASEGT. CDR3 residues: CASSRRGVNNSPLHF. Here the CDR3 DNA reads TGTGCCAGCAGCCGACGGGGGGTGAATAATTCACCCCTCCACTTT.